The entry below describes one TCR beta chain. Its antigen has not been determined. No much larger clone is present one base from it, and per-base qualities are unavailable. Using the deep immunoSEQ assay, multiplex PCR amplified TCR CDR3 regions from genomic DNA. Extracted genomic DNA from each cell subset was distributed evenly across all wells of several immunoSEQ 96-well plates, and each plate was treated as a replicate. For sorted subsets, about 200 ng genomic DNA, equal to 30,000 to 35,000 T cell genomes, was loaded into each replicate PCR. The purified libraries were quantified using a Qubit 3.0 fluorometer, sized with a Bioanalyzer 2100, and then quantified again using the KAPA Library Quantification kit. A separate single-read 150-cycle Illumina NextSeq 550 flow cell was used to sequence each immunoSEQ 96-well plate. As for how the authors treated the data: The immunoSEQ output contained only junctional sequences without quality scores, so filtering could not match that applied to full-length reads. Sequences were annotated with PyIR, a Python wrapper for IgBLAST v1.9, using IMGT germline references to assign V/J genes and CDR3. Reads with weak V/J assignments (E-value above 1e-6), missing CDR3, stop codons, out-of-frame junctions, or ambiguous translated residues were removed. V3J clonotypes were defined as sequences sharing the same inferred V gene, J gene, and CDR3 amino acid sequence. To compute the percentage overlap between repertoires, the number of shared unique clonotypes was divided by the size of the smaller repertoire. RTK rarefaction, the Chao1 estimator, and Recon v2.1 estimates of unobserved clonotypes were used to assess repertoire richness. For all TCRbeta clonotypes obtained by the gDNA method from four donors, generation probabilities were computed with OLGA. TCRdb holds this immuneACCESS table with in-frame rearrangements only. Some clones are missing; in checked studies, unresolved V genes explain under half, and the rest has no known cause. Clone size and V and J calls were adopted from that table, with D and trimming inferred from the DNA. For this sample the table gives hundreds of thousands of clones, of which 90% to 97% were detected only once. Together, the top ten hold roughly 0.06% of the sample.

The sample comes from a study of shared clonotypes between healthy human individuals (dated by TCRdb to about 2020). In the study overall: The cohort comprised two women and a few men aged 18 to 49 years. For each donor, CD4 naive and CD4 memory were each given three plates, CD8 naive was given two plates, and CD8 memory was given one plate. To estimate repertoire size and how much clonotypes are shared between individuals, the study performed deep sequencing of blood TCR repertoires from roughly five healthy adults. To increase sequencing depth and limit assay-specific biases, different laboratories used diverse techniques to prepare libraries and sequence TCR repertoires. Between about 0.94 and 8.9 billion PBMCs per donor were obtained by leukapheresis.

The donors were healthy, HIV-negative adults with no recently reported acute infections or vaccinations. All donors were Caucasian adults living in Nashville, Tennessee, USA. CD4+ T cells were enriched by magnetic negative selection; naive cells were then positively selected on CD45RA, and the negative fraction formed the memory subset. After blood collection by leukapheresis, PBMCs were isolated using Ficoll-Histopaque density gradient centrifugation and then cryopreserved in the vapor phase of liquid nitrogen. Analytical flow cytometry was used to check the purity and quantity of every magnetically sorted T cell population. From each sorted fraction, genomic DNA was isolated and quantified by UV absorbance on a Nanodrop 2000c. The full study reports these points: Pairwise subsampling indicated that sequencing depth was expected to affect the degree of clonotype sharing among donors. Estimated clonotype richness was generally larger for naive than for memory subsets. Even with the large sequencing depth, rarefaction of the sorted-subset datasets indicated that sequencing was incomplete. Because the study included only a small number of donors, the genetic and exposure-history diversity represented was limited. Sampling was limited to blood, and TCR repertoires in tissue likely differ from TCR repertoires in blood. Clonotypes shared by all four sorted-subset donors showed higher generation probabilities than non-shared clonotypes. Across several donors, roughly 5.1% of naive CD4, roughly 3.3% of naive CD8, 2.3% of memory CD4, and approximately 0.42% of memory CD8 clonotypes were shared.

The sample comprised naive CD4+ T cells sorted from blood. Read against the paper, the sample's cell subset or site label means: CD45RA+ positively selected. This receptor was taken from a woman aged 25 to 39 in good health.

In nucleotide form, the sequence is TGCGCCAGCAGTACCGGGACAGGGGGCGCATTGGGTCAGCCCCAGCATTTT. This translates into CASSTGTGGALGQPQHF. Recombination linked TRBV10-2 to TRBJ1-5; TRBD1 aligns with 12 central bases. There are 17 amino acids in the CDR3, from cysteine to phenylalanine inclusive. Only the CDR3 DNA stays, 51 bases, in frame from base 1. Trimming accounts for 5 bases at V and 6 bases at J, while the number of junction bases matched to no gene is 11. CDR1 and CDR2 are drawn from the germline V gene: WSHSY, SAAADI.